This TCR beta chain emerged from a study of synovial regulatory T cells in juvenile arthritis. Germline V gives CDR1 MNHNY, CDR2 SVGAGI (reference sequence). This CDR3 is built from 16 residues. Only the protein is available. Some clones are missing from TCRdb's copy, which holds only in-frame ones; the method was immunoSEQ multiplex PCR. This sample's table has more than 8,000 clones. Regarding this clone: Its antigen is still unknown.

Study results and caveats: CDR3 overlap with synovial Tregs was higher for iaTregs than other blood Tregs.

The sequencing input was Treg cells from blood. Documented subset: remaining (HLA-DR-negative) circulating blood Treg cells. This receptor was taken from a donor between 2 and 29 years old with juvenile idiopathic arthritis. V gene TRBV6-6 combines with J gene TRBJ2-6. CDR3 loop: CASSYLLGPGANVLTF.